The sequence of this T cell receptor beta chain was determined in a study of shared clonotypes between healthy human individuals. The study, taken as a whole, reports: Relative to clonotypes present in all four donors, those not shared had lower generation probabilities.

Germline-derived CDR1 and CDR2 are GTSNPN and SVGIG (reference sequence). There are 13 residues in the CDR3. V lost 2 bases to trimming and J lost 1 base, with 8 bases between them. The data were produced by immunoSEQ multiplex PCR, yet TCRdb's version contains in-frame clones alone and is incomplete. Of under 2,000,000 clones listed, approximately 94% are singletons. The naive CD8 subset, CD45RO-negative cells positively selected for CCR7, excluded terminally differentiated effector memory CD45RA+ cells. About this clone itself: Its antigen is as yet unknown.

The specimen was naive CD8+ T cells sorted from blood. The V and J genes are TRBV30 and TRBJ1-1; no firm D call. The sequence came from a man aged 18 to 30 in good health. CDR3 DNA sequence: TGTGCCTGGAGTAGGTACAAGAACACTGAAGCTTTCTTT. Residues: CAWSRYKNTEAFF.